The 25 T cell receptor beta chains in this list originate from one sample, sequenced in a study of cytomegalovirus exposure and HLA in healthy donors. Repertoires were generated with immunoSEQ multiplex PCR, while TCRdb's copy carries only in-frame clones and drops some. The table has about 160,000 clones, about 90% seen once. Source material: PBMCs. The receptors were sampled from a woman between 18 and 30 years old in good health and CMV-seropositive.

The CDR3 region is CASSDVGGSTDTQYF. In nucleotides, the CDR3 is TGTGCCAGCAGTGACGTGGGAGGCAGCACAGATACGCAGTATTTT. The chain employs TRBV6-4 and TRBJ2-3, with D perhaps matching TRBD2 (6 bases). This CDR3 spans 15 amino acids. V gave up 2 bases and J gave up 0 bases, with 9 bases separating them. Germline assignment: CDR1 MRHNA and CDR2 SNTAGT.

This clone was picked up a small number of times. The J gene is TRBJ1-2, the V gene TRBV15; 7 bases line up with TRBD1. CDR1 and CDR2 from the germline V gene are LNHNV and YYDKDF (reference sequence). V shed 1 base, J shed 10 bases, and the junction held 6 bases outside the gene matches. There are 13 residues in the CDR3. CDR3 loop: CATSRGQTGHYTF. CDR3 in DNA: TGTGCCACCAGCAGAGGTCAGACAGGGCACTACACCTTC.

The chain recombines TRBV9 with TRBJ2-3, with 7 bases fitting TRBD2. This CDR3 contains 14 residues. Germline loops: CDR1 SGDLS, CDR2 YYNGEE. The V segment lost 4 bases and the J segment 6 bases; nucleotides outside the gene matches: 8. CDR3 residues: CASSSLVGGDTQYF. Written as DNA, the CDR3 is TGTGCCAGCAGCTCCCTTGTGGGGGGGGATACGCAGTATTTT.

This sequence joins TRBV6-7 and TRBJ2-3; weak D call: TRBD2 (5 bases). TRBV6-7 is recorded as an ORF, its role being uncertain. The V gene lost 0 bases and the J gene lost 6 bases, with 22 bases spanning the gap. This CDR3 region has 18 residues. Here the CDR3 DNA reads TGTGCCAGCAGTTACTCGATAGGATCGCGGGCCGTTATCGATACGCAGTATTTT. It is translated as CASSYSIGSRAVIDTQYF.

This sequence joins TRBV7-9 and TRBJ2-7; D is perhaps TRBD2 (6 bases). The germline gives CDR1 SEHNR, CDR2 FQNEAQ (reference sequence). V shed 5 bases and J shed 3 bases, with 14 bases lying between them. CDR3 length: 14 amino acids. The CDR3 reads CASSDLGGFYEQYF. The CDR3 bases are TGTGCCAGCAGCGACCTCGGGGGATTCTACGAGCAGTACTTC.

The rearrangement joins TRBV10-1 to TRBJ2-7; 8 bases line up with TRBD2. J was trimmed by 0 bases and V by 7 bases; bases with no gene match: 14. CDR1 is WNHNN and CDR2 is SYGVQD in the germline V gene (reference sequence). This CDR3 is 17 amino acids long. The CDR3 region has the DNA TGCGCCAGCATACCCCCGGGAGGGATTCCTAGCTCCTACGAGCAGTACTTC. Its translation: CASIPPGGIPSSYEQYF.

This chain uses TRBV2 with TRBJ2-3, with 12 positions matching TRBD2. Germline V gene data show CDR1 as SNHLY and CDR2 as FYNNEI. V shed 4 bases and J 1 base; nucleotides not matched to a gene: 12. The CDR3 length is 19 residues. The DNA of the CDR3 is TGTGCCAGCAGTGCACTAGCGGGAGGACCAGGAAGTGGCACAGATACGCAGTATTTT. Translated, it gives CASSALAGGPGSGTDTQYF.

The CDR3 sequence: CASSPRDRSNEKLFF. The CDR3 region has the DNA TGCGCCAGCAGCCCCCGGGACAGATCTAATGAAAAACTGTTTTTT. The chain has TRBV4-1 and TRBJ1-4, with 7 bases aligning to TRBD1. Trimming took 4 bases from V and 3 from J; bases not matched to a gene: 5. Germline V gene lookup returns CDR1 MGHRA and CDR2 YSYEKL. This CDR3 comprises 15 residues.

V is TRBV6-5 and J is TRBJ2-1, with D possibly TRBD2 on 6 matching bases. This CDR3 is built from 15 residues. Trimming stripped 6 bases from V and 2 bases from J, with 14 bases between. The V gene's germline CDR1 is MNHEY and CDR2 SVGAGI. The CDR3 is CASRPSGGTYNEQFF. The CDR3 DNA reads TGTGCCAGCAGACCCTCTGGCGGGACCTACAATGAGCAGTTCTTC.

The chain carries TRBV2 and TRBJ2-1, with D possibly TRBD2 on 5 matching bases. From germline, CDR1 is SNHLY and CDR2 FYNNEI. CDR3 size: 13 residues. Trimming stripped 7 bases from V and 9 bases from J, with 16 bases between. In DNA form, the CDR3 reads TGTGCCAGCAAGCAGCTCGGGATCGCTGAGCAGTTCTTC. Its protein product is CASKQLGIAEQFF.

J is TRBJ2-3 and V is TRBV2; 14 nucleotides agree with TRBD2. CDR3 size: 16 residues. With 1 base clipped from V and 3 bases from J, the junction kept 0 bases outside the gene matches. Per the germline V gene, CDR1 is SNHLY and CDR2 is FYNNEI. CDR3 sequence (DNA): TGTGCCAGCAGTGAAGGGACTAGCGGGGGGACAGATACGCAGTATTTT. It codes for CASSEGTSGGTDTQYF.

V is TRBV6-1 and J is TRBJ2-2; D is undetermined. The CDR3 consists of 14 residues. Germline V gene sequence: CDR1 MNHNS, CDR2 SASEGT. The V end was cut by 8 bases, the J end by 3 bases, with 13 bases between. CDR3 in DNA: TGTGCCAGCTCTTTTTCTGACTACACCGGGGAGCTGTTTTTT. This gives the protein CASSFSDYTGELFF.

In its sample, this clone was seen a few times. The chain has TRBV29-1 and TRBJ2-7, with a possible D match to TRBD2 (6 bases). Trimming removed 7 bases from V and 5 bases from J, with 15 bases in between. The germline CDR1 and CDR2 sequences are SQVTM and ANQGSEA. The CDR3 sequence is 12 residues long. CDR3 sequence (DNA): TGCAGCGGCCTGGGGAGGTTCCACGAGCAGTACTTC. Encoded protein: CSGLGRFHEQYF.

Here the CDR3 reads CASSRLAGGVTGELFF. As DNA, the CDR3 is TGTGCCAGCAGCCGATTAGCGGGAGGGGTTACCGGGGAGCTGTTTTTT. The chain uses TRBV11-3 and TRBJ2-2; TRBD2 matches 11 bases. This CDR3 contains 16 residues. Germline V gives CDR1 SGHNT, CDR2 YENEEA. The V gene end was trimmed by 5 bases and the J gene end by 5 bases; junction bases not matched to a gene: 7.

The chain recombines TRBV11-2 with TRBJ1-4, with 8 positions matching TRBD1. V was clipped by 5 bases and J by 10 bases; unmatched bases: 9. CDR1 is SGHAT, CDR2 FQNNGV, per germline. The CDR3 is made up of 14 amino acids. The CDR3 region is CASSAGQGGGKLFF. In DNA, the CDR3 is TGTGCCAGCAGCGCCGGACAGGGCGGCGGAAAACTGTTTTTT.

The genes are TRBV15 and TRBJ1-5, with TRBD1 matching 10 bases. The germline V gene encodes CDR1 LNHNV and CDR2 YYDKDF (reference sequence). The trim removed 5 bases at V and 0 bases at J, leaving 4 bases unmatched. The CDR3 has 16 amino acids. The CDR3 here is CATSGQGGYSNQPQHF. CDR3 coding DNA: TGTGCCACCAGCGGACAGGGGGGATATAGCAATCAGCCCCAGCATTTT.

This chain connects TRBV6-1 to TRBJ2-2; D not resolved. V lost 4 bases to trimming and J lost 2 bases, with 11 bases between them. The length of the CDR3 is 15 residues. Per germline, CDR1 MNHNS and CDR2 SASEGT. The CDR3 loop reads CASSGIRRNTGELFF. CDR3 nucleotides: TGTGCCAGCAGTGGAATCAGGCGTAACACCGGGGAGCTGTTTTTT.

The rearrangement joins TRBV27 to TRBJ2-5; 11 bases are shared with TRBD2. The J call could be wrong; TRBJ2-7 is a better fit for the DNA end. From germline, CDR1 is MNHEY and CDR2 SMNVEV (reference sequence). The CDR3 has 12 amino acids. CDR3 DNA sequence: TGTGCCAGCAGGCTAGCGGGAGGCGAGCAGTACTTC. Its translation: CASRLAGGEQYF.

This rearrangement joins TRBV25-1 to TRBJ2-2, with 10 bases fitting TRBD2. This CDR3 is 16 amino acids long. Per the germline V gene, CDR1 is MGHDK and CDR2 is SYGVNS. The V gene end was trimmed by 5 bases and the J gene end by 1 base; junction bases not matched to a gene: 4. The CDR3 sequence: CASSPRLAGNTGELFF. In nucleotides, the CDR3 is TGTGCCAGCAGTCCACGACTAGCGGGGAACACCGGGGAGCTGTTTTTT.

J is TRBJ1-1 and V is TRBV28; D might be TRBD1 (5 bases). This CDR3 comprises 13 residues. The germline V and J ends were trimmed by 7 bases and 0 bases, with 9 bases remaining between them. Germline values: CDR1 MDHEN, CDR2 SYDVKM. The chain's CDR3 is CASTGTMNTEAFF. CDR3 nucleotide sequence: TGTGCCAGCACTGGGACTATGAACACTGAAGCTTTCTTT.

The chain links TRBV10-1 to TRBJ2-1; no clear D gene. V lost 2 bases, J lost 0 bases, and 14 bases lay in between. The V gene's germline CDR1 is WNHNN and CDR2 SYGVQD (reference sequence). The CDR3 contains 17 residues. The CDR3 region has the DNA TGCGCCAGCAGTGAGATTTTAAGCTGGAGCTCCTACAATGAGCAGTTCTTC. Translating it yields CASSEILSWSSYNEQFF.

The V and J genes are TRBV28 and TRBJ1-5; no definite D call. The germline CDR1 and CDR2 sequences are MDHEN and SYDVKM. Trimming stripped 3 bases from V and 2 bases from J, with 17 bases between. The CDR3 length is 17 residues. CDR3 amino acids: CASSLGSGDRGNQPQHF. The CDR3 DNA follows: TGTGCCAGCAGTTTGGGTAGCGGAGACCGGGGCAATCAGCCCCAGCATTTT.

This clone was seen many times. V gene TRBV9 combines with J gene TRBJ1-2; D is possibly TRBD1 (6 bases). The V gene's germline CDR1 is SGDLS and CDR2 YYNGEE. V was cut by 6 bases and J by 8 bases, with 20 bases left in between. The CDR3 is 14 residues long. The CDR3 sequence: CASTAGQTGTGYTF. For the CDR3, the DNA is TGTGCCAGCACAGCAGGGCAGACAGGCACCGGCTACACCTTC.

CDR3 DNA sequence: TGTGCCAGCAGCTTTCTTCCGCGGAACACTGAAGCTTTCTTT. Its translation is CASSFLPRNTEAFF. The chain links TRBV7-9 to TRBJ1-1; D gene uncertain. Germline CDR1 is SEHNR and CDR2 is FQNEAQ (reference sequence). Trimming took off 3 bases at V and 1 base at J, with 9 bases between the two ends. The CDR3 runs to 14 residues.

This clone was detected only once. The chain employs TRBV19 and TRBJ1-2; D might be TRBD1 (6 bases). The germline gives CDR1 LNHDA, CDR2 SQIVND (reference sequence). CDR3 length: 14 residues. Trimming shortened V by 3 bases and J by 6 bases, and 14 bases separated the two germline ends. CDR3 protein: CASSIITGNHGYTF. The CDR3 DNA sequence: TGTGCCAGTAGTATTATAACAGGGAACCATGGCTACACCTTC.